One T cell receptor (beta chain) is described in this entry. The antigen is undetermined. CDR3 length equals 13 residues. V dropped 0 bases and J dropped 5 bases, with 6 bases sitting between them. Germline V gene data show CDR1 as SGDLS and CDR2 as YYNGEE. This specimen belongs to a study of T cell responses to AZD1222 COVID-19 vaccine. The study, taken as a whole, reports: Donor demographics were predominantly white British with a female majority; clonal diversity may be underestimated.

Clones were sequenced by immunoSEQ multiplex PCR, and TCRdb holds only the in-frame ones, with some missing. The sample has around 150,000 clones; around 90% are singletons. The TCR comes from an adult in good health. The V gene is TRBV9, the J gene TRBJ1-5; no reliable D call. This specimen was peripheral blood, taken on day 0 of AZD1222 vaccination. The CDR3 region is CASSVEADQPQHF. CDR3 bases: TGTGCCAGCAGCGTAGAAGCAGATCAGCCCCAGCATTTT.